The rows below give T cell receptor beta chains drawn from one sample of a study of glioma-infiltrating T cells after dendritic cell vaccination. Data came from immunoSEQ multiplex PCR; TCRdb stores just in-frame clones and leaves some out. The sample carries 950 to 1,500 clones, 70% to 90% recorded once. Sequences were derived from tumor tissue, sampled before dendritic cell vaccination. Every receptor here comes from a human donor with glioblastoma. Both conserved end residues are part of each CDR3. The D gene is left open where the match is weak.

j_call,d_call,v_call,cdr3_aa,cdr3_nt
TRBJ2-3,TRBD2,TRBV7-3,CASSIRTSGTTDTQYF,TGTGCCAGCAGCATACGGACTAGCGGGACCACAGATACGCAGTATTTT
TRBJ2-1,TRBD1,TRBV7-3,CASSPDRGAYNEQFF,TGTGCCAGCAGCCCGGACAGGGGGGCCTACAATGAGCAGTTCTTC
TRBJ1-1,NA,TRBV29-1,CSVEKGQNTEAFF,TGCAGCGTTGAGAAGGGACAGAACACTGAAGCTTTCTTT
TRBJ2-1,TRBD2,TRBV4-2,CASSRSKLAGEGNEQFF,TGTGCCAGCAGTCGATCCAAACTAGCGGGAGAGGGTAATGAGCAGTTCTTC
TRBJ2-7,NA,TRBV6-1,CASSVTGAFDYEQYF,TGTGCCAGCAGTGTAACTGGGGCCTTCGACTACGAGCAGTACTTC
TRBJ2-1,TRBD2,TRBV7-2,CASSLRGGTYNEQFF,TGTGCCAGCAGCTTACGCGGGGGGACCTACAATGAGCAGTTCTTC
TRBJ1-1,NA,TRBV6-1,CVSSNSLNTEAFF,TGTGTCAGCAGTAACAGCTTGAACACTGAAGCTTTCTTT
TRBJ1-1,TRBD1,TRBV14,CASSPSGTGRFGTEAFF,TGTGCCAGCAGCCCGTCCGGGACAGGCCGCTTCGGCACTGAAGCTTTCTTT
TRBJ1-1,TRBD1,TRBV19,CASSPGTGGMNTEAFF,TGTGCCAGTAGTCCCGGGACAGGGGGTATGAACACTGAAGCTTTCTTT
TRBJ2-2,NA,TRBV7-3,CASSLRGSSGTVAGELFF,TGTGCCAGCAGCTTAAGAGGTAGCAGCGGAACAGTGGCCGGGGAGCTGTTTTTT